The 10 T cell receptor beta chains below come from one sample, sequenced in a study of identical twins. TCRdb ran MiXCR on the 5' RACE reads and lists one entry per CDR3 protein. The table has under 300,000 distinct CDR3 sequences, 6% to 7% seen once. This sample also appeared in a second study, on T cells expressing NK-cell markers.

Sequenced material: CD8+ T cells sorted from blood. These receptors all stem from a woman aged 18-29 years in good health.

This clonotype was seen only a few times. The chain combines TRBV10-1 with TRBJ2-7; D may be TRBD1 (5 bases). V was clipped by 8 bases and J by 5 bases, with 25 bases between them. This CDR3 is built from 16 residues. Germline CDR1 is WNHNN and CDR2 is SYGVQD (reference sequence). The CDR3 DNA sequence: TGCGCCAGCCCGATCCCCGAAAGGCAGGGAACACACGAGCAGTACTTC. It specifies CASPIPERQGTHEQYF.

This clonotype came up a few times. The gene calls are TRBV30 and TRBJ2-1; no firm D call. Germline values: CDR1 GTSNPN, CDR2 SVGIG (reference sequence). The CDR3 consists of 12 residues. V lost 0 bases, J lost 8 bases, and 8 bases lay in between. CDR3 loop: CAWSVGRDEQFF. The CDR3 DNA reads TGTGCCTGGAGTGTGGGTCGCGATGAGCAGTTCTTC.

Ten or more counts support this clonotype. The chain combines TRBV24-1 with TRBJ2-1, with 11 positions matching TRBD2. Germline lookup yields CDR1 KGHDR and CDR2 SFDVKD. This CDR3 comprises 15 residues. The ends lost 3 bases at V and 7 bases at J; junction bases unmatched: 4. CDR3 coding DNA: TGTGCCACCAGTGATCCCGGGACTAGCGGTAATGAGCAGTTCTTC. Protein product: CATSDPGTSGNEQFF.

The chain carries TRBV11-2 and TRBJ2-1; perhaps TRBD2 as D (6 bases). Trimming took off 1 base at V and 8 bases at J, with 15 bases between the two ends. CDR3 length: 15 amino acids. Germline-derived CDR1 and CDR2 are SGHAT and FQNNGV. CDR3 sequence reads: CASSLVEGLVDEQFF. The CDR3 DNA follows: TGTGCCAGCAGCTTAGTGGAGGGATTGGTGGATGAGCAGTTCTTC.

The rearrangement uses TRBV25-1 and TRBJ1-1, with D maybe TRBD1 (5 bases). Germline V gene lookup returns CDR1 MGHDK and CDR2 SYGVNS. This CDR3 has 16 amino acids. Trimming pared 6 bases from V and 6 bases from J, leaving 23 bases between. This CDR3 is CASRSLQATRHSEAFF. DNA for the CDR3: TGTGCCAGCAGATCGTTACAGGCAACCAGGCACTCTGAAGCTTTCTTT.

This clonotype showed up just a few times. The V gene is TRBV9, the J gene TRBJ2-7, with TRBD1 matching 9 bases. The germline CDR1 and CDR2 sequences are SGDLS and YYNGEE. CDR3 length: 17 residues. Trimming cost V 4 bases and J 3 bases; bases outside gene matches: 14. The CDR3 loop reads CASSHPQGANWGYEQYF. The DNA for the CDR3 is TGTGCCAGCAGCCATCCACAGGGGGCGAATTGGGGCTACGAGCAGTACTTC.

This clonotype was found a few times. The chain combines TRBV20-1 with TRBJ2-7; D remains ambiguous. Trimming shortened V by 3 bases and J by 2 bases, and 11 bases separated the two germline ends. Germline CDR1 DFQATT, CDR2 SNEGSKA (reference sequence). This CDR3 spans 13 amino acids. The CDR3 DNA follows: TGCAGTGCTAGCCAGGAACTGCCCTACGAGCAGTACTTC. It specifies CSASQELPYEQYF.

The chain carries TRBV6-2 or TRBV6-3 and TRBJ2-3, with TRBD2 as a possible D gene (6 bases). The CDR3 length is 14 residues. The ends were cut back, 3 bases at V and 8 bases at J, with 15 bases in the middle. Per germline, CDR1 MNHEY and CDR2 SVGEGT. In nucleotides, the CDR3 is TGTGCCAGCAGTTATCGGGGGTGGAGAGTTACGCAGTATTTT. Encoded protein: CASSYRGWRVTQYF.

The chain combines TRBV4-3 with TRBJ2-7; D call uncertain. This CDR3 is 13 amino acids long. Looked up from germline, CDR1 is LGHNA and CDR2 is YSLEER. V lost 3 bases and J lost 6, with 12 bases in between. CDR3 protein: CASSHSSTPEQYF. The CDR3 DNA sequence: TGCGCCAGCAGCCACTCCTCAACCCCCGAGCAGTACTTC.

The gene calls are TRBV5-6 and TRBJ1-1; D is uncertain. The V end was cut by 5 bases, the J end by 1 base, with 18 bases between. This CDR3 region has 16 residues. The germline gives CDR1 SGHDT, CDR2 YYEEEE. The CDR3 coding sequence is TGTGCCAGCAGACCATACATTAGGGCCGGGAACACTGAAGCTTTCTTT. This gives the protein CASRPYIRAGNTEAFF.